A single T cell receptor (beta chain) is shown here with its context. This sample is part of a study of T cell changes during pregnancy in multiple sclerosis. Here immunoSEQ multiplex PCR was the method, and the copy in TCRdb shows in-frame clones only, minus some. The table lists tens of thousands of clones, 93% of them singletons, with 1.5% to 2% in the top ten. The CDR3 runs to 11 residues. Deletions cut 8 bases from V and 11 bases from J, with 13 bases between. CDR1 SGHAT and CDR2 FQNNGV come from the germline V gene. The chain recombines TRBV11-2 with TRBJ2-1; tentative D call: TRBD1 (5 bases). This TCR was sampled from a female donor with multiple sclerosis, enrolled in a pregnancy study. Sample: peripheral blood, taken in the second trimester of pregnancy. The CDR3 bases are TGTGCCAGCCTCTGGGGCGGAAAGCAGTTCTTC. Protein: CASLWGGKQFF.